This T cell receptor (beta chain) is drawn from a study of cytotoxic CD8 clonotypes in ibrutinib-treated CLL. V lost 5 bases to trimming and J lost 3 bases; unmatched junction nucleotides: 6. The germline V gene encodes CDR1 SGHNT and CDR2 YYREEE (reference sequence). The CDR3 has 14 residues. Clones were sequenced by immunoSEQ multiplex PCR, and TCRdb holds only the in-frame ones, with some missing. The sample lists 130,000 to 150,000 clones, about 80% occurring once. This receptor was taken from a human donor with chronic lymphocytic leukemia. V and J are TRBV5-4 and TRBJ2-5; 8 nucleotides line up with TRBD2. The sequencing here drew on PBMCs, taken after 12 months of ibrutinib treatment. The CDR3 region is CASSLPGLEETQYF. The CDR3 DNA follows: TGTGCCAGCAGTCTACCGGGACTAGAAGAGACCCAGTACTTC.